One T cell receptor beta chain is described in this entry. This sample was taken from a study of CD8 T cells in Susac syndrome. The overall study: When blood was collected, patients with Susac syndrome were therapy-naive, were taking corticosteroids, or were receiving intravenous immunoglobulin alone.

Germline CDR1 is GTSNPN and CDR2 is SVGIG (reference sequence). CDR3 length equals 12 residues. Trimming cost V 7 bases and J 2 bases; bases outside gene matches: 4. RNA in amounts of roughly 0.45 to 1 ug was reverse transcribed with random hexamers. TCRdb called the immunoSEQ multiplex PCR reads again in MiXCR, with one record for every CDR3 protein. The data contain about 180,000 distinct CDR3 sequences, 94% of them seen just once; the ten biggest clones take up around 0.11%. This chain connects TRBV30 to TRBJ2-5; TRBD2 aligns across 7 bases. The receptor was isolated from a human donor with Susac syndrome. Input material: CD4+ T cells from PBMCs. The CDR3 is CAFSGGQETQYF. As DNA, the CDR3 is TGTGCCTTCTCCGGGGGGCAAGAGACCCAGTACTTC.